These T cell receptor beta chains were read from a single sample in a study of blood T cell repertoires in COVID-19. This table comes from immunoSEQ multiplex PCR, and its TCRdb copy is limited to in-frame clones, with some not included. Of around 250,000 clones in the sample, around 83% are singletons; the top ten hold about 5%. Sequencing used PBMCs or T cells enriched from blood (not recorded which). Every receptor here comes from a man aged 40-49 years who had been exposed to COVID-19. Both conserved end residues are part of each CDR3. The D gene is left open where the match is weak. Where a row states a size, it is once, few, many or the class of an expanded clone; other rows omit it.

clone_size: .; cdr3_length: 15; d_call: TRBD1; v_call: TRBV11-3; j_call: TRBJ1-2; cdr3_nt: TGTGCCAGCTCCTACGCACAGGGGGGATTATATGGCTACACCTTC; cdr3_aa: CASSYAQGGLYGYTF
clone_size: .; cdr3_length: 13; d_call: TRBD1; v_call: TRBV19; j_call: TRBJ1-1; cdr3_nt: TGTGCCAGTAAAACAGGGGTAAACACTGAAGCTTTCTTT; cdr3_aa: CASKTGVNTEAFF
clone_size: .; cdr3_length: 17; d_call: .; v_call: TRBV11-3; j_call: TRBJ2-3; cdr3_nt: TGTGCCAGCAGCTTATTTTGGTCGGGGGACGACCCAGATACGCAGTATTTT; cdr3_aa: CASSLFWSGDDPDTQYF
clone_size: .; cdr3_length: 15; d_call: .; v_call: TRBV7-7; j_call: TRBJ2-1; cdr3_nt: TGTGCTAGCAGCCCGAGCCCGGGTACTGACAATGAGCAGTTCTTC; cdr3_aa: CASSPSPGTDNEQFF
clone_size: .; cdr3_length: 14; d_call: .; v_call: TRBV29-1; j_call: TRBJ1-5; cdr3_nt: TGCAGCGCCAGAGGGATGAGGCCAGATCAGCCCCAGCATTTT; cdr3_aa: CSARGMRPDQPQHF
clone_size: .; cdr3_length: 16; d_call: .; v_call: TRBV30; j_call: TRBJ2-2; cdr3_nt: TGTGCCTGGAGTGGGGGAGTTCTCCGGGGCACCGGGGAGCTGTTTTTT; cdr3_aa: CAWSGGVLRGTGELFF
clone_size: .; cdr3_length: 13; d_call: TRBD1; v_call: TRBV12-3/TRBV12-4; j_call: TRBJ2-3; cdr3_nt: TGTGCCAGCAGTCAGACAGGGTTAGATACGCAGTATTTT; cdr3_aa: CASSQTGLDTQYF
clone_size: .; cdr3_length: 16; d_call: TRBD2; v_call: TRBV7-9; j_call: TRBJ2-2; cdr3_nt: TGTGCCAGCAGCCCAACTAGCGGGAAGAACACCGGGGAGCTGTTTTTT; cdr3_aa: CASSPTSGKNTGELFF
clone_size: .; cdr3_length: 13; d_call: .; v_call: TRBV15; j_call: TRBJ2-3; cdr3_nt: TGTGCCACCAATGGCGGATACACAGATACGCAGTATTTT; cdr3_aa: CATNGGYTDTQYF
clone_size: .; cdr3_length: 12; d_call: .; v_call: TRBV27; j_call: TRBJ1-1; cdr3_nt: TGTGCCAGCAGCCCCACAGGATCTGAAGCTTTCTTT; cdr3_aa: CASSPTGSEAFF
clone_size: .; cdr3_length: 20; d_call: .; v_call: TRBV5-1; j_call: TRBJ2-2; cdr3_nt: TGCGCCAGCAGCCTGAAAATGCCTAGGGGTGGTGTGATGGGCACCGGGGAGCTGTTTTTT; cdr3_aa: CASSLKMPRGGVMGTGELFF
clone_size: .; cdr3_length: 15; d_call: .; v_call: TRBV2; j_call: TRBJ1-4; cdr3_nt: TGTGCCAGCGGAGGGGAGGTATCCCCTAATGAAAAACTGTTTTTT; cdr3_aa: CASGGEVSPNEKLFF
clone_size: once; cdr3_length: 16; d_call: TRBD1; v_call: TRBV18; j_call: TRBJ2-5; cdr3_nt: TGTGCCAGCTCACCCCCAGGGGGTTCTGGTGGGGAGACCCAGTACTTC; cdr3_aa: CASSPPGGSGGETQYF
clone_size: .; cdr3_length: 15; d_call: TRBD1; v_call: TRBV18; j_call: TRBJ1-3; cdr3_nt: TGTGCCAGCTCACCCCAGGGGGGTGCTGGAAACACCATATATTTT; cdr3_aa: CASSPQGGAGNTIYF
clone_size: .; cdr3_length: 16; d_call: TRBD1; v_call: TRBV30; j_call: TRBJ1-5; cdr3_nt: TGTGCCTGGAGGCGCCGACCGGGACAGGAAAATCAGCCCCAGCATTTT; cdr3_aa: CAWRRRPGQENQPQHF
clone_size: .; cdr3_length: 15; d_call: .; v_call: TRBV19; j_call: TRBJ1-5; cdr3_nt: TGTGCCAGTAGTATGATCAGGAATAGCAATCAGCCCCAGCATTTT; cdr3_aa: CASSMIRNSNQPQHF
clone_size: few; cdr3_length: 15; d_call: .; v_call: TRBV4-1; j_call: TRBJ2-6; cdr3_nt: TGCGCCAGCAGCCTCACAGCCTCTGGGGCCAACGTCCTGACTTTC; cdr3_aa: CASSLTASGANVLTF
clone_size: .; cdr3_length: 18; d_call: TRBD2; v_call: TRBV16; j_call: TRBJ2-2; cdr3_nt: TGTGCCAGCAGCCTTGTCCGCCGTCGGCGGGAGGGCACCGGGGAGCTGTTTTTT; cdr3_aa: CASSLVRRRREGTGELFF
clone_size: .; cdr3_length: 16; d_call: .; v_call: TRBV30; j_call: TRBJ1-1; cdr3_nt: TGTGCCTGGAGTAATCTCCACAACAGGGCGAACACTGAAGCTTTCTTT; cdr3_aa: CAWSNLHNRANTEAFF
clone_size: .; cdr3_length: 13; d_call: .; v_call: TRBV6-5; j_call: TRBJ1-1; cdr3_nt: TGTGCCAGCAGTCGTCCCGGGACATTAGAAGCTTTCTTT; cdr3_aa: CASSRPGTLEAFF
clone_size: .; cdr3_length: 13; d_call: .; v_call: TRBV11-2; j_call: TRBJ2-1; cdr3_nt: TGTGCCAGCAGCTCGGTGGGGGGGCCGGAGCAGTTCTTC; cdr3_aa: CASSSVGGPEQFF
clone_size: .; cdr3_length: 12; d_call: .; v_call: TRBV2; j_call: TRBJ1-2; cdr3_nt: TGTGCCAGCAGTCAGACAGCGGGTGGCTACACCTTC; cdr3_aa: CASSQTAGGYTF
clone_size: .; cdr3_length: 14; d_call: .; v_call: TRBV6-5; j_call: TRBJ1-5; cdr3_nt: TGTGCCAGCAGCAGAAGGGGTGGCAATCAGCCCCAGCATTTT; cdr3_aa: CASSRRGGNQPQHF
clone_size: .; cdr3_length: 14; d_call: TRBD1; v_call: TRBV5-1; j_call: TRBJ1-2; cdr3_nt: TGCGCCAGCAGCTTGACCGGGACAGACTATGGCTACACCTTC; cdr3_aa: CASSLTGTDYGYTF
clone_size: few; cdr3_length: 14; d_call: TRBD2; v_call: TRBV7-3; j_call: TRBJ2-2; cdr3_nt: TGTGCCAGCAGACGCGGGAGGGACACCGGGGAGCTGTTTTTT; cdr3_aa: CASRRGRDTGELFF
clone_size: .; cdr3_length: 15; d_call: .; v_call: TRBV24-1; j_call: TRBJ2-1; cdr3_nt: TGTGCCACCAGTGTAGGAGACAGCACCGACAATGAGCAGTTCTTC; cdr3_aa: CATSVGDSTDNEQFF
clone_size: .; cdr3_length: 15; d_call: TRBD1; v_call: TRBV5-1; j_call: TRBJ2-7; cdr3_nt: TGCGCCAGCAGCCTAGAATTAACAGGGGGGTACGAGCAGTACTTC; cdr3_aa: CASSLELTGGYEQYF
clone_size: .; cdr3_length: 16; d_call: .; v_call: TRBV24-1; j_call: TRBJ1-5; cdr3_nt: TGTGCCACCAGCCATTCGGGTTCGTCTAGCAATCAGCCCCAGCATTTT; cdr3_aa: CATSHSGSSSNQPQHF
clone_size: .; cdr3_length: 15; d_call: TRBD2; v_call: TRBV6-1; j_call: TRBJ2-1; cdr3_nt: TGTGCCAGCAGTACCACTAGCGGGGTGGGCAATGAGCAGTTCTTC; cdr3_aa: CASSTTSGVGNEQFF
clone_size: once; cdr3_length: 15; d_call: .; v_call: TRBV7-9; j_call: TRBJ2-7; cdr3_nt: TGTGCCAGCAGCTTTTATAGCGGATCCCGTGACGAGCAGTACTTC; cdr3_aa: CASSFYSGSRDEQYF
clone_size: .; cdr3_length: 12; d_call: .; v_call: TRBV28; j_call: TRBJ1-1; cdr3_nt: TGTGCCAGCAGATCAATGAACACTGAAGCTTTCTTT; cdr3_aa: CASRSMNTEAFF
clone_size: .; cdr3_length: 15; d_call: TRBD1; v_call: TRBV7-9; j_call: TRBJ1-3; cdr3_nt: TGTGCCAGCAGCGGACAGGGGGTCGCTGGAAACACCATATATTTT; cdr3_aa: CASSGQGVAGNTIYF
clone_size: .; cdr3_length: 14; d_call: .; v_call: TRBV19; j_call: TRBJ2-1; cdr3_nt: TGTGCCAGTAACCCTAGAGTATCGAGCAATGAGCAGTTCTTC; cdr3_aa: CASNPRVSSNEQFF
clone_size: .; cdr3_length: 11; d_call: .; v_call: TRBV12-3/TRBV12-4; j_call: TRBJ2-3; cdr3_nt: TGTGCCACTAGCGTAGGGGATACGCAGTATTTT; cdr3_aa: CATSVGDTQYF
clone_size: many; cdr3_length: 13; d_call: .; v_call: TRBV11-1; j_call: TRBJ1-1; cdr3_nt: TGTGCCAGCAGCTTATCCTCAGGGACTGAAGCTTTCTTT; cdr3_aa: CASSLSSGTEAFF
clone_size: .; cdr3_length: 16; d_call: TRBD1; v_call: TRBV29-1; j_call: TRBJ2-2; cdr3_nt: TGCAGCGCCGCGGGCCCGCAAAACAGGGGATCCGGGGAGCTGTTTTTT; cdr3_aa: CSAAGPQNRGSGELFF
clone_size: .; cdr3_length: 14; d_call: TRBD1; v_call: TRBV7-8; j_call: TRBJ1-5; cdr3_nt: TGTGCCAGCAGCAACGGACAGGGGTATCAGCCCCAGCATTTT; cdr3_aa: CASSNGQGYQPQHF
clone_size: .; cdr3_length: 13; d_call: .; v_call: TRBV11-1; j_call: TRBJ1-1; cdr3_nt: TGTGCCAGCTCGACGAACCGGGACACTGAAGCTTTCTTT; cdr3_aa: CASSTNRDTEAFF
clone_size: .; cdr3_length: 15; d_call: TRBD1; v_call: TRBV18; j_call: TRBJ2-7; cdr3_nt: TGTGCCAGCTCATCCCGACAGGGGAGCATCTACGAGCAGTACTTC; cdr3_aa: CASSSRQGSIYEQYF
clone_size: .; cdr3_length: 11; d_call: .; v_call: TRBV18; j_call: TRBJ1-1; cdr3_nt: TGTGCCAGCTCACCCGAGACTGAAGCTTTCTTT; cdr3_aa: CASSPETEAFF
clone_size: .; cdr3_length: 15; d_call: TRBD2; v_call: TRBV5-4; j_call: TRBJ2-1; cdr3_nt: TGTGCCAGCAGCATAGCGGGAGGGGGTAGCAATGAGCAGTTCTTC; cdr3_aa: CASSIAGGGSNEQFF
clone_size: .; cdr3_length: 14; d_call: .; v_call: TRBV28; j_call: TRBJ1-1; cdr3_nt: TGTGCCAGCGGGTTTCGTATTAGCAACACTGAAGCTTTCTTT; cdr3_aa: CASGFRISNTEAFF
clone_size: .; cdr3_length: 17; d_call: TRBD2; v_call: TRBV11-2; j_call: TRBJ2-2; cdr3_nt: TGTGCCAGCAGCCCCCGGACTAGCGGGAGTCAAGGCGGGGAGCTGTTTTTT; cdr3_aa: CASSPRTSGSQGGELFF
clone_size: once; cdr3_length: 13; d_call: .; v_call: TRBV6-4; j_call: TRBJ2-1; cdr3_nt: TGTGCCAGCAGGAATCGGGGACTCAATGAGCAGTTCTTC; cdr3_aa: CASRNRGLNEQFF
clone_size: many; cdr3_length: 12; d_call: .; v_call: TRBV7-6; j_call: TRBJ1-3; cdr3_nt: TGTGCCAGCAGGGAGATTGGAAACACCATATATTTT; cdr3_aa: CASREIGNTIYF
clone_size: .; cdr3_length: 14; d_call: TRBD1; v_call: TRBV7-8; j_call: TRBJ1-5; cdr3_nt: TGTGCCAGCAGCCTGATTAGGGGGCTGGAGCCCCAGCATTTT; cdr3_aa: CASSLIRGLEPQHF
clone_size: once; cdr3_length: 15; d_call: TRBD1; v_call: TRBV7-9; j_call: TRBJ1-2; cdr3_nt: TGTGCCAGCACACCGACGCAGGGGGGATCCTATGGCTACACCTTC; cdr3_aa: CASTPTQGGSYGYTF
clone_size: .; cdr3_length: 15; d_call: TRBD2; v_call: TRBV18; j_call: TRBJ2-7; cdr3_nt: TGTGCCAGCTCACCACCGAGCGGGATCTCCTACGAGCAGTACTTC; cdr3_aa: CASSPPSGISYEQYF
clone_size: .; cdr3_length: 15; d_call: .; v_call: TRBV21-1; j_call: TRBJ1-2; cdr3_nt: TGTGCCAGCGTAAAATTATGGGGGCGGTTTGGTGGCTACACCTTC; cdr3_aa: CASVKLWGRFGGYTF